This entry lists 11 T cell receptor beta chains sequenced from one sample in a study of blood T cell repertoires in COVID-19. Sequencing was performed with immunoSEQ multiplex PCR; in TCRdb, only in-frame clones are kept and a portion is missing. The sample consists of roughly 120,000 clones, around three quarters of them appearing once. Material: peripheral blood. Source of these receptors: a man aged 70 or older with acute or convalescent COVID-19.

The genes are TRBV12-3 or TRBV12-4 and TRBJ1-1, with D maybe TRBD1 (5 bases). The CDR3 contains 13 residues. Trimming removed 3 bases from V and 4 bases from J, with 9 bases in between. CDR3 loop: CASSFDSATEAFF. DNA of the CDR3: TGTGCCAGCAGTTTTGACAGTGCCACTGAAGCTTTCTTT.

The DNA of the CDR3 is TGTGCCAGTAGTATAGAAGCCATTGGCTACACCTTC. Its translation: CASSIEAIGYTF. V is TRBV19 and J is TRBJ1-2; no definite D call. The CDR3 runs to 12 residues. V was clipped by 0 bases and J by 7 bases, with 6 bases between them. CDR1 LNHDA and CDR2 SQIVND come from the germline V gene (reference sequence).

V is TRBV5-5 and J is TRBJ1-5; 10 bases are a match to TRBD1. The CDR3 runs to 14 residues. Trimming removed 2 bases from V and 8 bases from J; junction bases left unmatched: 4. Germline values: CDR1 SGHKS, CDR2 YYEKEE (reference sequence). The CDR3 nucleotides read TGTGCCAGCAGCTTATGGGACAGGGGTGAGCCCCAGCATTTT. Translated, it gives CASSLWDRGEPQHF.

This CDR3 reads CASSTGTGGNQPQHF. CDR3 sequence (DNA): TGTGCCAGCAGTACCGGGACAGGGGGTAATCAGCCCCAGCATTTT. This chain connects TRBV7-8 to TRBJ1-5, with 11 bases identical to TRBD1. The CDR3 contains 15 residues. Losses at the gene ends were 6 bases for V and 4 bases for J; bases not matched to a gene: 5. Germline-derived CDR1 and CDR2 are SGHVS and FQNEAQ.

The sample holds a few counts of this clone. The chain carries TRBV4-1 and TRBJ1-4; 7 positions agree with TRBD1. The CDR3 sequence is 15 residues long. Germline lookup yields CDR1 MGHRA and CDR2 YSYEKL. The J segment lost 7 bases and the V segment lost 2 bases, leaving 7 bases of the junction unmatched. For the CDR3, the DNA is TGCGCCAGCAGCCAACTTGGGACAGTTGGTGAAAAACTGTTTTTT. Translating gives CASSQLGTVGEKLFF.

The chain joins TRBV1 to TRBJ2-7; TRBD1 is the table's D call and was not checked against the DNA. TRBV1 represents a pseudogene. The CDR3 length is 16 residues. CDR3 nucleotide sequence: TGCACCAGCAGCCAAGATCAGACAGGGCCTTCATCCGAGCAGTACTTC. It yields the protein CTSSQDQTGPSSEQYF.

This clone occurred once. The genes are TRBV9 and TRBJ1-2, with D possibly being TRBD1 (6 bases). CDR3 length: 16 amino acids. Germline V gene sequence: CDR1 SGDLS, CDR2 YYNGEE. V was cut by 0 bases and J by 4 bases, with 16 bases left in between. The CDR3 coding sequence is TGTGCCAGCAGCGTAGGTGGGGCAGGGGCGGGCTATGGCTACACCTTC. This gives the protein CASSVGGAGAGYGYTF.

This sequence joins TRBV20-1 and TRBJ2-3; D is ambiguous. Germline V gene lookup returns CDR1 DFQATT and CDR2 SNEGSKA (reference sequence). V lost 3 bases and J 4 bases, leaving 2 bases between the germline ends. The CDR3 has 10 residues. The CDR3 region is CSASSDTQYF. CDR3 bases: TGCAGTGCTAGCTCAGATACGCAGTATTTT.

This clone was counted between two and nine times. The rearrangement uses TRBV7-2 and TRBJ2-2; D possibly corresponds to TRBD2 (6 bases). The length of the CDR3 is 16 residues. Trimming cost V 0 bases and J 5 bases, with 13 bases left between them. The V gene's germline CDR1 is SGHTA and CDR2 FQGNSA. CDR3 protein: CASSLAGGTVTGELFF. For the CDR3, the DNA is TGTGCCAGCAGCTTAGCGGGGGGAACGGTAACCGGGGAGCTGTTTTTT. The full variable domain, its missing parts supplied by reference TRBV7-2 and TRBJ2-2, is GAGVSQSPSNKVTEKGKDVELRCDPISGHTALYWYRQSLGQGLEFLIYFQGNSAPDKSGLPSDRFSAERTGGSVSTLTIQRTQQEDSAVYLCASSLAGGTVTGELFFGEGSRLTVL.

The chain uses TRBV6-2 or TRBV6-3 and TRBJ2-7, with D possibly being TRBD1 (5 bases). In germline, CDR1 is MNHEY, CDR2 SVGEGT. The V and J ends lost 2 bases and 1 base respectively, with 12 bases between them. CDR3 length equals 15 residues. The CDR3 DNA follows: TGTGCCAGCAGTTACCCGCCGGCAGGGTCCTACGAGCAGTACTTC. It is translated as CASSYPPAGSYEQYF.

This chain uses TRBV19 with TRBJ2-7, with D perhaps matching TRBD1 (5 bases). Trimming took 2 bases from V and 7 from J, leaving 15 bases between them. Germline V gives CDR1 LNHDA, CDR2 SQIVND (reference sequence). CDR3 length: 14 amino acids. The CDR3 region has the DNA TGTGCCAGTAGTATACAGGGTGGTTTAGGGGAGCAGTACTTC. This gives the protein CASSIQGGLGEQYF.